This entry is about one T cell receptor beta chain. Germline V gene lookup returns CDR1 SGHKS and CDR2 YYEKEE (reference sequence). This CDR3 is built from 12 residues. The germline V and J ends were trimmed by 4 bases and 9 bases, with 12 bases remaining between them. The data stem from a study of blood T cell repertoires in COVID-19. Study information: Donors in the United States, Italy and Spain gave samples during acute or convalescent COVID-19. T cells, B-cell-depleted T cells, or PBMCs provided the cDNA or gDNA that served as material.

Libraries were prepared by immunoSEQ multiplex PCR; TCRdb keeps only in-frame clonotypes and omits some of them. The data contain 200,000 to 300,000 clones, 75% to 90% of them singletons. The V and J genes are TRBV5-5 and TRBJ2-3; possibly TRBD2 for D (6 bases). The receptor was derived from a woman in her 30s who had recovered from COVID-19. The source material was peripheral blood. DNA for the CDR3: TGTGCCAGCAGCGCGGGACTTGGCACGCAGTATTTT. Translating gives CASSAGLGTQYF.